This T cell receptor beta chain was documented in a study of blood T cell repertoires in COVID-19. The overall study: Collection of acute and convalescent COVID-19 samples took place in the United States, Italy and Spain. Sample material is recorded as cDNA or gDNA derived from T cells, B-cell-depleted T cells, or PBMCs.

This clone was counted once. As originally analysed: Amplification with reference gene primers provided the estimates of nucleated cell counts. The assay was immunoSEQ multiplex PCR, and TCRdb's table has in-frame clones only and misses some. The DNA gave D and trimming, while V, J and clone size come from that table. The profile covers 48,000 or so clones, with 85% to 90% appearing a single time and around 2.6% taken by the ten largest. Patients of the Seattle cohort, enrolled during active infection, were followed longitudinally. The clonotype was recovered from a woman aged 80 or over with COVID-19, enrolled during active disease. The specimen was peripheral blood.

The CDR3 nucleotides read TGTGCCAGCAGTGAATATAATACGGGAACATACGAGCAGTACTTC. It codes for CASSEYNTGTYEQYF. V usage is TRBV25-1 and J usage is TRBJ2-7; maybe TRBD2 (5 bases). The germline V gene encodes CDR1 MGHDK and CDR2 SYGVNS. V lost 0 bases, J lost 4 bases, and 13 bases lay in between. CDR3 size: 15 residues.